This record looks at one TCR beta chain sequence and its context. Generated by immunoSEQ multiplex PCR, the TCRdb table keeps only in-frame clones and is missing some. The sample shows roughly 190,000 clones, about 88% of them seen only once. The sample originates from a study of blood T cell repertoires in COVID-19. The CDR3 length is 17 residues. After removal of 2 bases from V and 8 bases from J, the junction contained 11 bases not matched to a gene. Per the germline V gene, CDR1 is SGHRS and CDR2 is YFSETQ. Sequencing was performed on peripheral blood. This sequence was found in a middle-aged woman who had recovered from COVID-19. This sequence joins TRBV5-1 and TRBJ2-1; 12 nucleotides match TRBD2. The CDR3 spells CASSFSSGRVLSDEQFF. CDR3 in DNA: TGCGCCAGCAGCTTTTCTAGCGGGAGGGTACTCTCCGATGAGCAGTTCTTC.